This section outlines one T cell receptor (beta chain) sequence together with its context. What it binds is not known. The germline CDR1 and CDR2 sequences are SGHNT and YYREEE (reference sequence). The CDR3 consists of 16 residues. With V trimmed by 0 bases and J by 5 bases, 6 bases remained unmatched. Primers for the PCR totalled 60 Vbeta and 13 Jbeta. Sequencing used immunoSEQ multiplex PCR; TCRdb keeps in-frame clones, though not all of them. The sample yields under 150,000 clones, of which the top ten take up roughly 2.7%. This record belongs to a study of cytomegalovirus exposure and HLA in healthy donors. Study results and caveats: Based on reports, TCR beta sequences accurately predicted HLA-A and HLA-B alleles for most subjects. TCR sequences were mostly rare, though some public TCRs occurred in many donors. Immune exposure information available was restricted to CMV serostatus. Cytomegalovirus-associated TCR beta chains were listed, numbering 164.

This TCR came from a man aged 35-49 years in good health and CMV-seronegative. The sequenced material came from PBMCs. This sequence joins TRBV5-4 and TRBJ2-1; 9 bases match TRBD2. The DNA for the CDR3 is TGTGCCAGCAGCTTGGGGGGAGCGGGAGGAAACAATGAGCAGTTCTTC. It specifies CASSLGGAGGNNEQFF.